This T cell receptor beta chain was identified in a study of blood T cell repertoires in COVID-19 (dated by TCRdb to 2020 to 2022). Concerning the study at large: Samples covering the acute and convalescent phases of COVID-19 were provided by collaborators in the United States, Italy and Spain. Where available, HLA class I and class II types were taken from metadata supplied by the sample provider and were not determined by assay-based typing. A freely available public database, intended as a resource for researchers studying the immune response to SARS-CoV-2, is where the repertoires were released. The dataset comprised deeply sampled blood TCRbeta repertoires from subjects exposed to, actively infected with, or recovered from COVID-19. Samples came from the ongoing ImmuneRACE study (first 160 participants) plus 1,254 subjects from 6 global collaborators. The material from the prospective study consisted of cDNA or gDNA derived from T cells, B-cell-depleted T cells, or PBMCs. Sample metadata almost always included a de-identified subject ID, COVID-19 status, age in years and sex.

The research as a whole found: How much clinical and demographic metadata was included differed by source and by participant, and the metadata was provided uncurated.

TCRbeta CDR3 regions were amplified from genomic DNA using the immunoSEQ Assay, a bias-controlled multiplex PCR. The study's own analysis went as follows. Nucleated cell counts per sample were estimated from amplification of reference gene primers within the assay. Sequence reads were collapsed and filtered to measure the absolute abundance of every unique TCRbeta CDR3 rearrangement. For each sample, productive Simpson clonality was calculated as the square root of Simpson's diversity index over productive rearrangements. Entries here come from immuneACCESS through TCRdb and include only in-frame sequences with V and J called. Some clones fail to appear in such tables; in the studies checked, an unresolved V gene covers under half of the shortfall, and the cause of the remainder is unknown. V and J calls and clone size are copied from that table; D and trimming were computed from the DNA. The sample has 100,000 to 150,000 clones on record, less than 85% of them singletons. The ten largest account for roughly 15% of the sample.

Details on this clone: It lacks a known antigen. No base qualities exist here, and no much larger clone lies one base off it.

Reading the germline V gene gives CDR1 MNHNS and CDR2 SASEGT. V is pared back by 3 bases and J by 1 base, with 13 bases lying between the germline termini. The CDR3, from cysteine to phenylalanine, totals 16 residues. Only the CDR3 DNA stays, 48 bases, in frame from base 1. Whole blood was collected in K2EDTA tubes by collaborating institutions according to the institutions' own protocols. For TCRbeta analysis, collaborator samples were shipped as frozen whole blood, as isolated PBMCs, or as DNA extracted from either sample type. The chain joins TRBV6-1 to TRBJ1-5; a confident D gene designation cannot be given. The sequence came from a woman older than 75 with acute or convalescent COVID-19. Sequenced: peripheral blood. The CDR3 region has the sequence CASSESRTASNQPQHF. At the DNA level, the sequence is TGTGCCAGCAGTGAGTCTAGAACTGCCAGCAATCAGCCCCAGCATTTT.